The 24 T cell receptor beta chains listed next were all sequenced from one sample in a study of CD8 T cells in ankylosing spondylitis. TCRdb re-derived calls from the 5' RACE reads in MiXCR, one entry per CDR3 protein. The profile shows roughly 250,000 distinct CDR3 sequences, over 8.5% of them singletons. The sample consisted of blood, either unsorted or a sorted T cell fraction (not recorded which). Receptor source: a male donor with ankylosing spondylitis or in good health (not recorded which).

This clonotype was seen many times. The V and J genes are TRBV20-1 and TRBJ1-1; no clear D gene. This CDR3 region has 12 residues. Trimming cost V 5 bases and J 5 bases, with 12 bases left between them. Germline CDR1 and CDR2: DFQATT and SNEGSKA (reference sequence). This chain's CDR3 is CSASWGGTEAFF. As DNA, the CDR3 is TGCAGTGCTTCATGGGGAGGAACTGAAGCTTTCTTT.

This clonotype was seen at least ten times. This chain connects TRBV12-3 or TRBV12-4 to TRBJ1-2; a possible D gene is TRBD1 (6 bases). Trimming left V 3 bases short and J 8 bases short, with 10 bases between. The CDR3 spans 12 residues. The CDR3 coding sequence is TGTGCCAGCAGTTTCAGACAGGAGGGCTACACCTTC. It translates to CASSFRQEGYTF.

This clonotype appeared many times. V is TRBV7-6 and J is TRBJ2-7; no reliable D call. The CDR3 totals 13 residues. The V gene lost 4 bases and the J gene lost 7 bases, with 14 bases spanning the gap. The germline CDR1 and CDR2 sequences are SGHVS and FNYEAQ. In DNA form, the CDR3 reads TGTGCCAGCAGCTCCTACCCTACGTCGGAGCAGTACTTC. It yields the protein CASSSYPTSEQYF.

This clonotype has only a few counts. The chain couples TRBV7-9 to TRBJ2-7; TRBD2 agrees at 7 bases. Germline lookup yields CDR1 SEHNR and CDR2 FQNEAQ (reference sequence). The CDR3 extends over 14 amino acids. The trim removed 5 bases at V and 0 bases at J, leaving 4 bases unmatched. The CDR3 DNA is TGTGCCAGCAGCCCGGGACTACCCTCCTACGAGCAGTACTTC. Translating gives CASSPGLPSYEQYF.

The V call is TRBV2, the J call TRBJ1-1; TRBD1 aligns across 7 bases. V trimming: 0 bases; J trimming: 9 bases; junction bases outside the gene matches: 7. The CDR3 has 14 residues. From germline, CDR1 is SNHLY and CDR2 FYNNEI. CDR3 nucleotides: TGTGCCAGCAGTGAAGCTAGACAGGGATTAAAAGCTTTCTTT. Residues: CASSEARQGLKAFF.

The chain carries TRBV29-1 and TRBJ1-1, with TRBD1 matching over 7 bases. This CDR3 has 14 residues. The V gene's germline CDR1 is SQVTM and CDR2 ANQGSEA. Trimming removed 2 bases from V and 5 bases from J; junction bases left unmatched: 8. CDR3 DNA sequence: TGCAGCGTTGAATTGGAACAGGGGAGAACTGAAGCTTTCTTT. Its protein product is CSVELEQGRTEAFF.

This clonotype was seen at least ten times. The chain combines TRBV7-9 with TRBJ1-2; tentatively, D is TRBD1 (6 bases). The CDR3 totals 15 residues. V lost 0 bases, J lost 2 bases, and 10 bases lay in between. Germline V CDR1 and CDR2: SEHNR, FQNEAQ (reference sequence). The CDR3 DNA is TGTGCCAGCAGCTTAGCGACAGGCTTAAACTATGGCTACACCTTC. Translating gives CASSLATGLNYGYTF.

This clonotype was observed many times. V usage is TRBV7-8 and J usage is TRBJ2-3; 13 bases are shared with TRBD2. V gave up 0 bases and J gave up 2 bases; unmatched junction bases: 5. Germline values: CDR1 SGHVS, CDR2 FQNEAQ. The CDR3 has 18 amino acids. In DNA, the CDR3 is TGTGCCAGCAGCTTAGCTCTACTAGCGGGGGGGCCCACAGATACGCAGTATTTT. Its protein is CASSLALLAGGPTDTQYF.

This clonotype was found many times. The chain joins TRBV29-1 to TRBJ2-5; D might be TRBD2 (6 bases). V shed 4 bases and J shed 6 bases, with 12 bases lying between them. Germline V CDR1 and CDR2: SQVTM, ANQGSEA. There are 12 residues in the CDR3. In nucleotides, the CDR3 is TGCAGCGTTGGGGACGGAGGGAAGACCCAGTACTTC. It is translated as CSVGDGGKTQYF.

This clonotype was seen at least ten times. This chain links TRBV19 with TRBJ1-2; tentatively, D is TRBD1 (5 bases). Germline V CDR1 and CDR2: LNHDA, SQIVND (reference sequence). The CDR3 sequence is 12 residues long. The V gene lost 10 bases and the J gene lost 2 bases, with 11 bases spanning the gap. CDR3 nucleotides: TGTGCCACAGGGATGATAAACTATGGCTACACCTTC. It is translated as CATGMINYGYTF.

This clonotype was detected a few times. Mismatch with germline at one junction end may stem from a read error. The chain combines TRBV4-2 with TRBJ2-6; D may match TRBD1 or TRBD2 (6 bases each). The CDR3 spans 12 residues. Germline loops: CDR1 LGHNA, CDR2 YNFKEQ. As DNA, the CDR3 is TGTGCCAGCAGCCCGGGGGCCATCGTCCTGACTTTC. It translates to CASSPGAIVLTF.

This clonotype was counted at least ten times. The genes are TRBV7-9 and TRBJ2-1; D unresolved. The CDR3 runs to 12 residues. Trimming took off 5 bases at V and 8 bases at J, with 10 bases between the two ends. Germline-derived CDR1 and CDR2 are SEHNR and FQNEAQ (reference sequence). This CDR3 is CASSTGRDEQFF. The CDR3 DNA sequence: TGTGCCAGCAGCACCGGAAGGGATGAGCAGTTCTTC.

The V and J genes are TRBV4-2 and TRBJ2-5; D possibly uses TRBD1 or TRBD2 (6 bases each). This CDR3 region has 17 residues. Germline V lookup: CDR1 LGHNA, CDR2 YNFKEQ. The V gene lost 1 base and the J gene lost 5 bases, with 20 bases spanning the gap. The CDR3 here is CASSQALRVGGPETQYF. For the CDR3, the DNA is TGTGCCAGCAGCCAAGCCTTGAGGGTGGGGGGCCCTGAGACCCAGTACTTC.

The rearrangement uses TRBV5-6 and TRBJ2-5; D call uncertain. The CDR3 runs 13 residues. The V and J ends lost 2 bases and 0 bases respectively, with 5 bases between them. CDR1 is SGHDT and CDR2 is YYEEEE in the germline V gene. The CDR3 DNA is TGTGCCAGCAGCTTCCGGAACCAAGAGACCCAGTACTTC. This gives the protein CASSFRNQETQYF.

The table lists this clonotype with a few counts. The chain employs TRBV7-3 and TRBJ2-2; 8 bases match TRBD1. J gave up 11 bases and V 6 bases, and 5 bases lay outside the gene matches. Looked up from germline, CDR1 is SGHTA and CDR2 is FQGTGA. The CDR3 runs 12 residues. Written as DNA, the CDR3 is TGTGCCAGCAGACCCACAGGGGGTGAGCTGTTTTTT. Translated, it gives CASRPTGGELFF. Based on the CDR3 plus reference TRBV7-3 and TRBJ2-2, the full variable domain is GAGVSQTPSNKVTEKGKYVELRCDPISGHTALYWYRQSLGQGPEFLIYFQGTGAADDSGLPNDRFFAVRPEGSVSTLKIQRTERGDSAVYLCASRPTGGELFFGEGSRLTVL.

A note on this clonotype: A read error may be the cause here, since a much bigger clone is one base away. The chain has TRBV27 and TRBJ1-5, with D uncertain. Trimming removed 8 bases at V and 7 bases at J, with 9 bases between. The germline gives CDR1 MNHEY, CDR2 SMNVEV (reference sequence). This CDR3 contains 11 residues. CDR3 region: CASGPGQPQHF. The CDR3 nucleotides read TGTGCCAGCGGGCCCGGGCAGCCCCAGCATTTT.

This clonotype was seen repeatedly, ten times or more. The CDR3 coding sequence is TGTGCCTGGGCGACTGGAATTACCACAGATACGCAGTATTTT. Translated: CAWATGITTDTQYF. The chain employs TRBV30 and TRBJ2-3; D gene ambiguous. The CDR3 runs 14 residues. The germline CDR1 and CDR2 sequences are GTSNPN and SVGIG (reference sequence). V was clipped by 5 bases and J by 2 bases, with 14 bases between them. Drawing the rest from reference TRBV30 and TRBJ2-3, the complete variable domain is SQTIHQWPATLVQPVGSPLSLECTVEGTSNPNLYWYRQAAGRGLQLLFYSVGIGQISSEVPQNLSASRPQDRQFILSSKKLLLSDSGFYLCAWATGITTDTQYFGPGTRLTVL.

This clonotype has ten or more counts. The genes are TRBV7-2 and TRBJ2-1, with 11 bases fitting TRBD2. Germline CDR1 is SGHTA and CDR2 is FQGNSA. Losses at the gene ends were 0 bases for V and 0 bases for J; bases not matched to a gene: 10. This CDR3 spans 20 amino acids. The CDR3 DNA is TGTGCCAGCAGCTTAGCGGGGATAGCGGGAGGGCCTATCTCCTACAATGAGCAGTTCTTC. Residues: CASSLAGIAGGPISYNEQFF.

This clonotype appeared many times. The chain employs TRBV5-1 and TRBJ2-1; D is uncertain. CDR1 SGHRS and CDR2 YFSETQ come from the germline V gene. The CDR3 spans 18 residues. V was cut by 1 base and J by 4 bases, with 21 bases left in between. CDR3 protein: CASSLIMAVGLGYNEQFF. CDR3 sequence (DNA): TGCGCCAGCAGCTTGATTATGGCGGTCGGGCTGGGGTACAATGAGCAGTTCTTC.

The sample holds many counts of this clonotype. The chain is built from TRBV7-6 and TRBJ2-1; D unclear. The CDR3 consists of 12 residues. Germline V gives CDR1 SGHVS, CDR2 FNYEAQ. V was shortened by 2 bases and J by 9 bases, with 8 bases between the two germline ends. The CDR3 reads CASSLPVGEQFF. The CDR3 nucleotides read TGTGCCAGCAGCTTACCCGTAGGTGAGCAGTTCTTC.

This clonotype came up many times. The chain uses TRBV27 and TRBJ1-1; D call uncertain. The germline V gene encodes CDR1 MNHEY and CDR2 SMNVEV (reference sequence). The CDR3 runs 15 residues. V was shortened by 2 bases and J by 1 base, with 11 bases between the two germline ends. The CDR3 protein is CASSLRPGRNTEAFF. DNA of the CDR3: TGTGCCAGCAGTTTAAGGCCGGGAAGGAACACTGAAGCTTTCTTT.

This clonotype was observed at least ten times. The V call is TRBV20-1, the J call TRBJ1-1, with D perhaps TRBD1 (5 bases). The CDR3 covers 13 residues. V lost 6 bases, J lost 6 bases, and 17 bases lay in between. CDR1 DFQATT and CDR2 SNEGSKA come from the germline V gene (reference sequence). CDR3 sequence: CSARDGLGPEAFF. For the CDR3, the DNA is TGCAGTGCCAGGGACGGGCTAGGCCCTGAAGCTTTCTTT.

Comments on this clonotype: This may be a read error: a much more frequent sequence differs by one nucleotide. The gene calls are TRBV14 and TRBJ2-1; 8 bases map to TRBD1. The CDR3 runs 14 residues. Germline CDR1 and CDR2: SGHDN and FVKESK. J gave up 8 bases and V 0 bases, and 3 bases lay outside the gene matches. CDR3 protein: CASSQEDRVHEQFF. As DNA, the CDR3 is TGTGCCAGCAGCCAAGAGGACAGGGTCCATGAGCAGTTCTTC. The full variable domain, completed using reference TRBV14 and TRBJ2-1, is EAGVTQFPSHSVIEKGQTVTLRCDPISGHDNLYWYRRVMGKEIKFLLHFVKESKQDESGMPNNRFLAERTGGTYSTLKVQPAELEDSGVYFCASSQEDRVHEQFFGPGTRLTVL.

Ten or more counts support this clonotype. V and J are TRBV12-3 or TRBV12-4 and TRBJ1-1; unclear D gene. CDR3 size: 13 residues. V lost 0 bases and J 1 base, leaving 3 bases between the germline ends. CDR3 in DNA: TGTGCCAGCAGTTTAGCCAAGAACACTGAAGCTTTCTTT. Its protein is CASSLAKNTEAFF.